The 21 T cell receptor beta chains below all came from one sample that was sequenced in a study of blood T cell repertoires in COVID-19. Repertoires were generated with immunoSEQ multiplex PCR, while TCRdb's copy carries only in-frame clones and drops some. The table lists fewer than 200,000 clones, around 85% of them singletons. Material: peripheral blood. These receptors all come from a man aged 65 to 79 with active or convalescent COVID-19.

This clone was seen a handful of times. This chain links TRBV6-2 or TRBV6-3 with TRBJ1-2; perhaps TRBD1 as D (5 bases). The V gene's germline CDR1 is MNHEY and CDR2 SVGEGT. The CDR3 is 18 residues long. Trimming removed 0 bases from V and 6 bases from J, with 23 bases in between. DNA for the CDR3: TGTGCCAGCAGTTACTCGAGGTTTAAGGGCGGCGGAGGGGATGGCTACACCTTC. It yields the protein CASSYSRFKGGGGDGYTF.

This clone was observed a few times. The chain employs TRBV27 and TRBJ1-6; TRBD1 aligns across 10 bases. V gave up 5 bases and J gave up 7 bases; unmatched junction bases: 8. The CDR3 has 16 residues. Germline-derived CDR1 and CDR2 are MNHEY and SMNVEV (reference sequence). The CDR3 DNA reads TGTGCCAGCAGTCCCCGGGACAGGGGCACAAATTCACCCCTCCACTTT. Translated: CASSPRDRGTNSPLHF.

In its sample, this clone was seen once. This chain links TRBV9 with TRBJ2-1, with 8 bases identical to TRBD2. The V gene end was trimmed by 0 bases and the J gene end by 6 bases; junction bases not matched to a gene: 8. This CDR3 spans 16 amino acids. Germline CDR1 SGDLS, CDR2 YYNGEE. CDR3 DNA sequence: TGTGCCAGCAGCGTAGAGGGGCGGGGGGTTAGCAATGAGCAGTTCTTC. Its protein product is CASSVEGRGVSNEQFF.

CDR3 sequence reads: CASSQDHGQGAGSNEKLFF. CDR3 nucleotide sequence: TGTGCCAGCAGCCAAGATCATGGGCAGGGGGCTGGGTCTAATGAAAAACTGTTTTTT. The V and J genes are TRBV3-1 (or the pseudogene TRBV3-2) and TRBJ1-4; 8 nucleotides agree with TRBD1. Germline V gene lookup returns CDR1 LGHDT and CDR2 YNNKEL (reference sequence). V shed 0 bases, J shed 3 bases, and the junction held 12 bases outside the gene matches. CDR3 length: 19 residues.

The rearrangement uses TRBV18 and TRBJ1-2, with 8 positions matching TRBD1. Per the germline V gene, CDR1 is KGHSH and CDR2 is LQKENI. The CDR3 covers 15 residues. The junction had 7 bases not matched to a gene; V was cut back by 3 bases and J by 4 bases. This CDR3 is CASSPGQEGFYGYTF. As DNA, the CDR3 is TGTGCCAGCTCACCGGGACAGGAGGGCTTCTATGGCTACACCTTC. The full variable domain, with the rest looked up from reference TRBV18 and TRBJ1-2, is NAGVMQNPRHLVRRRGQEARLRCSPMKGHSHVYWYRQLPEEGLKFMVYLQKENIIDESGMPKERFSAEFPKEGPSILRIQQVVRGDSAAYFCASSPGQEGFYGYTFGSGTRLTVV.

The chain links TRBV27 to TRBJ2-1; 8 bases fit TRBD2. This CDR3 has 17 residues. The germline V gene has CDR1 MNHEY and CDR2 SMNVEV (reference sequence). V lost 5 bases, J lost 8 bases, and 17 bases stayed unmatched. The CDR3 nucleotides are TGTGCCAGCAGTCCCCCCCCCGGGAGGGCCGGTAGTCATGAGCAGTTCTTC. It translates to CASSPPPGRAGSHEQFF.

This chain joins TRBV6-5 and TRBJ2-1, with 13 nucleotides matching TRBD2. V trimming: 6 bases; J trimming: 6 bases; junction bases outside the gene matches: 5. The CDR3 extends over 15 amino acids. Germline-derived CDR1 and CDR2 are MNHEY and SVGAGI. This chain's CDR3 is CASRRTSGSFNEQFF. The DNA for the CDR3 is TGTGCCAGCAGGCGGACTAGCGGGAGTTTCAATGAGCAGTTCTTC.

This clone appeared once. This chain connects TRBV5-4 to TRBJ2-5; D may be TRBD2 (5 bases). Between the trimmed V and J ends, which lost 0 bases and 4 bases, there was a span of 13 bases. The germline V gene encodes CDR1 SGHNT and CDR2 YYREEE (reference sequence). The CDR3 contains 15 residues. CDR3 loop: CASSLDAVGVETQYF. The CDR3 bases are TGTGCCAGCAGCTTGGACGCCGTCGGGGTAGAGACCCAGTACTTC.

J is TRBJ2-5 and V is TRBV2; 9 bases line up with TRBD1. The ends lost 10 bases at V and 5 bases at J; junction bases unmatched: 11. The CDR3 loop spans 14 amino acids. Germline V gives CDR1 SNHLY, CDR2 FYNNEI. In DNA, the CDR3 is TGTGCCACCACTTACAGGGGGCCTAACGAGACCCAGTACTTC. Protein sequence: CATTYRGPNETQYF.

The chain has TRBV11-3 and TRBJ2-7, with a weak D call TRBD1 (6 bases). The CDR3 contains 14 residues. Germline CDR1 is SGHNT and CDR2 is YENEEA. V was trimmed by 5 bases and J by 2 bases, leaving 13 bases between them. DNA for the CDR3: TGTGCCAGCAGCCCGACAGGCCGAGCCTACGAGCAGTACTTC. It codes for CASSPTGRAYEQYF.

A single count supports this clone. The chain employs TRBV6-1 and TRBJ1-6; unclear D gene. The CDR3 sequence is 13 residues long. From germline, CDR1 is MNHNS and CDR2 SASEGT. Trimming pared 1 base from V and 12 bases from J, leaving 10 bases between. The DNA for the CDR3 is TGTGCCAGCAGTGAAGGCGAGGCTTTACCCCTCCACTTT. This translates into CASSEGEALPLHF.

The V and J genes are TRBV15 and TRBJ2-1; 9 nucleotides agree with TRBD1. Per the germline V gene, CDR1 is LNHNV and CDR2 is YYDKDF (reference sequence). The CDR3 length is 14 residues. Unmatched junction bases numbered 10, after V lost 0 bases and J lost 16 bases. The CDR3, as DNA: TGTGCCACCAGCAGAGATTATCGGGGGACAGGGTTCTTCTTC. Its protein product is CATSRDYRGTGFFF.

This chain links TRBV7-9 with TRBJ2-1, with TRBD1 matching 8 bases. CDR3 length: 14 residues. Germline CDR1 reads SEHNR; CDR2 reads FQNEAQ (reference sequence). V was clipped by 5 bases and J by 4 bases; unmatched bases: 4. This CDR3 is CASSLQGAYNEQFF. CDR3 coding DNA: TGTGCCAGCAGCCTGCAGGGGGCTTACAATGAGCAGTTCTTC.

The J gene is TRBJ2-3, the V gene TRBV5-1; 7 bases fit TRBD2. Germline CDR1 SGHRS, CDR2 YFSETQ. Trimming took 4 bases from V and 7 from J; bases not matched to a gene: 12. This CDR3 has 15 residues. The CDR3 spells CASSQRGDGGNTQYF. The DNA of the CDR3 is TGCGCCAGCAGCCAACGGGGGGACGGCGGGAATACGCAGTATTTT.

The CDR3 protein is CASSLAVSGANVLTF. CDR3 nucleotide sequence: TGTGCCAGCAGCTTGGCAGTCTCTGGGGCCAACGTCCTGACTTTC. V usage is TRBV5-4 and J usage is TRBJ2-6; D is uncertain. Germline V gene data show CDR1 as SGHNT and CDR2 as YYREEE (reference sequence). The CDR3 length is 15 residues. V was trimmed by 0 bases and J by 0 bases, leaving 4 bases between them.

J is TRBJ2-2 and V is TRBV6-2 or TRBV6-3; TRBD2 matches at 7 bases. V lost 0 bases to trimming and J lost 6 bases; unmatched junction nucleotides: 7. This CDR3 is built from 16 residues. CDR1 and CDR2 from the germline V gene are MNHEY and SVGEGT. CDR3 bases: TGTGCCAGCAGTTACTCGATTGCGGGAGTCGCCGGGGAGCTGTTTTTT. Amino acid sequence: CASSYSIAGVAGELFF.

The chain combines TRBV28 with TRBJ1-1; D is perhaps TRBD1 (5 bases). The CDR3 has 14 residues. Trimming left V 0 bases short and J 5 bases short, with 10 bases between. The germline gives CDR1 MDHEN, CDR2 SYDVKM. Here the CDR3 reads CASSLWAGRTEAFF. The CDR3 coding sequence is TGTGCCAGCAGTTTATGGGCAGGGCGGACTGAAGCTTTCTTT.

The chain recombines TRBV30 with TRBJ1-4, with D unclear. CDR3 length: 14 amino acids. V gave up 3 bases and J gave up 3 bases, with 11 bases separating them. Germline-derived CDR1 and CDR2 are GTSNPN and SVGIG (reference sequence). The CDR3 region is CAWRLTASNEKLFF. CDR3 DNA sequence: TGTGCCTGGAGACTAACGGCCTCTAATGAAAAACTGTTTTTT. Full variable domain (missing parts from reference TRBV30 and TRBJ1-4): SQTIHQWPATLVQPVGSPLSLECTVEGTSNPNLYWYRQAAGRGLQLLFYSVGIGQISSEVPQNLSASRPQDRQFILSSKKLLLSDSGFYLCAWRLTASNEKLFFGSGTQLSVL.

The genes are TRBV6-2 or TRBV6-3 and TRBJ1-1, with D unclear. Germline CDR1 reads MNHEY; CDR2 reads SVGEGT. The CDR3 is 14 residues long. The V gene lost 4 bases and the J gene lost 4 bases, with 13 bases spanning the gap. CDR3 loop: CASSSRSRGTEAFF. CDR3 in DNA: TGTGCCAGCAGTTCCCGAAGCCGGGGCACTGAAGCTTTCTTT.

The chain joins TRBV4-1 to TRBJ2-3; no reliable D call. Germline loops: CDR1 MGHRA, CDR2 YSYEKL. The CDR3 runs 15 residues. V dropped 2 bases and J dropped 2 bases, with 11 bases sitting between them. CDR3 DNA: TGCGCCAGCAGCCAAAGTGGAACAGCCACAGATACGCAGTATTTT. Encoded protein: CASSQSGTATDTQYF.

The rearrangement uses TRBV3-1 (or the pseudogene TRBV3-2) and TRBJ1-2; D unclear. Trimming took off 0 bases at V and 7 bases at J, with 9 bases between the two ends. Germline V gives CDR1 LGHDT, CDR2 YNNKEL (reference sequence). This CDR3 spans 13 amino acids. As DNA, the CDR3 is TGTGCCAGCAGCCAAGAAGCCCACGGTGGCTACACCTTC. Translation: CASSQEAHGGYTF.